Below are 9 T cell receptor beta chains sequenced from a single sample in a study of CD4 T cells in relation to SARS-CoV-2 and coronaviruses. These receptors have no known antigen. TCRdb's copy holds only in-frame clones and misses some; the assay was immunoSEQ multiplex PCR. The table lists some 40,000 clones, roughly 80% of them singletons. Sequencing used naive CD4+ T cells from PBMCs, cultured in vitro. Subset in this sample: naive CD4+ T cells isolated by negative enrichment. The receptors stem from an adult with COVID-19.

The J gene is TRBJ2-1, the V gene TRBV7-2; 10 bases line up with TRBD2. This CDR3 has 18 residues. Germline lookup yields CDR1 SGHTA and CDR2 FQGNSA. V gave up 4 bases and J gave up 0 bases; unmatched junction bases: 9. The CDR3 sequence is CASSSKGLAGVSYNEQFF. In DNA form, the CDR3 reads TGTGCCAGCAGCTCAAAGGGTCTAGCGGGAGTCTCCTACAATGAGCAGTTCTTC.

The chain joins TRBV28 to TRBJ2-2; 10 nucleotides line up with TRBD2. Germline CDR1 reads MDHEN; CDR2 reads SYDVKM. V shed 3 bases and J 1 base; nucleotides not matched to a gene: 14. The CDR3 covers 20 residues. CDR3 nucleotides: TGTGCCAGCAGTTTCTACAGTCTATTTAGCGGGAGGAGGAACACCGGGGAGCTGTTTTTT. Translating it yields CASSFYSLFSGRRNTGELFF.

V and J are TRBV6-2 or TRBV6-3 and TRBJ1-5; no definite D call. The ends were cut back, 4 bases at V and 9 bases at J, with 16 bases in the middle. This CDR3 spans 14 amino acids. Germline CDR1 is MNHEY and CDR2 is SVGEGT. CDR3 in amino acids: CASSSWDSVSPQHF. For the CDR3, the DNA is TGTGCCAGCAGTTCTTGGGATTCGGTTTCGCCCCAGCATTTT.

The chain links TRBV28 to TRBJ1-6; 8 positions agree with TRBD1. This CDR3 spans 17 amino acids. V lost 6 bases to trimming and J lost 0 bases; unmatched junction nucleotides: 7. Germline CDR1 MDHEN, CDR2 SYDVKM. CDR3 region: CASRSRDRSSYNSPLHF. CDR3 bases: TGTGCCAGCAGGTCCCGGGACAGGAGCTCCTATAATTCACCCCTCCACTTT.

V and J are TRBV7-9 and TRBJ2-5; 14 positions agree with TRBD2. After removal of 5 bases from V and 5 bases from J, the junction contained 7 bases not matched to a gene. This CDR3 spans 16 amino acids. CDR1 is SEHNR, CDR2 FQNEAQ, per germline (reference sequence). In nucleotides, the CDR3 is TGTGCCAGCAGCCCGGGACTAGCGGGAGAAGGGGAGACCCAGTACTTC. It specifies CASSPGLAGEGETQYF.

Details on this clone: Just one base apart from a much larger clone, this may be a read error. The gene calls are TRBV28 and TRBJ2-7; D gene ambiguous. CDR1 is MDHEN and CDR2 is SYDVKM in the germline V gene. The CDR3 extends over 11 amino acids. V lost 5 bases to trimming and J lost 0 bases, with 2 bases between them. The CDR3 region has the DNA TGTGCCAGCAGTCACTCCTACGAGCAGTACTTC. Encoded protein: CASSHSYEQYF.

The rearrangement links TRBV28 to TRBJ2-7; 11 bases match TRBD1. The CDR3 totals 14 residues. CDR1 MDHEN and CDR2 SYDVKM come from the germline V gene. The junction had 4 bases not matched to a gene; V was cut back by 5 bases and J by 4 bases. CDR3 DNA sequence: TGTGCCAGCAGTCCCGGGACAGGGGGTTACGAGCAGTACTTC. Protein: CASSPGTGGYEQYF.

The chain employs TRBV3-1 (or the pseudogene TRBV3-2) and TRBJ2-2; 7 nucleotides line up with TRBD2. The CDR3 sequence is 21 residues long. The germline V gene has CDR1 LGHDT and CDR2 YNNKEL (reference sequence). The V gene end was trimmed by 3 bases and the J gene end by 1 base; junction bases not matched to a gene: 20. CDR3 DNA sequence: TGTGCCAGCAGCCAGTCGGGAGGCCCCTCCCTCCGTTTTGGGAACACCGGGGAGCTGTTTTTT. Amino acid sequence: CASSQSGGPSLRFGNTGELFF.

The chain has TRBV28 and TRBJ2-7, with 12 bases aligning to TRBD2. This CDR3 spans 21 amino acids. The germline V gene has CDR1 MDHEN and CDR2 SYDVKM. The V and J ends lost 5 bases and 2 bases, in that order; junction bases with no gene match: 22. Written as DNA, the CDR3 is TGTGCCAGCAGTGGCGACCCACAGGGGAAAAGGACTAGCGGGATTACCTACGAGCAGTACTTC. It codes for CASSGDPQGKRTSGITYEQYF.